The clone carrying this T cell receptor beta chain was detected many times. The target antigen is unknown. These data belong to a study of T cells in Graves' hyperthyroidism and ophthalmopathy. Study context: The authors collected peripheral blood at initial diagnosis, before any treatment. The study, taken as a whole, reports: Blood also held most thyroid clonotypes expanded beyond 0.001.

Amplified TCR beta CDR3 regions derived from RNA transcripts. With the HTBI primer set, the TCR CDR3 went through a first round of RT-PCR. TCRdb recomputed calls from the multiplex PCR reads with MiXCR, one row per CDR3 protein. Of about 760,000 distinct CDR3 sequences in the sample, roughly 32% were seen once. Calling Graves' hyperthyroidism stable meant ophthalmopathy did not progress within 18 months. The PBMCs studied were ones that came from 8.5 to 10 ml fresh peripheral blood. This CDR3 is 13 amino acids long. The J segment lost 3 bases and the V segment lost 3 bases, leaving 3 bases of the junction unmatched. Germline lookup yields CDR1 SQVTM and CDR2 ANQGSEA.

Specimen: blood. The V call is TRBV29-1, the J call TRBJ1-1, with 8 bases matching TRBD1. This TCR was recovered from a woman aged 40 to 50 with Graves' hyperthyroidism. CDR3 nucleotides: TGCAGCGTTGATCAGGGGGCGGACACTGAAGCTTTCTTT. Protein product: CSVDQGADTEAFF.